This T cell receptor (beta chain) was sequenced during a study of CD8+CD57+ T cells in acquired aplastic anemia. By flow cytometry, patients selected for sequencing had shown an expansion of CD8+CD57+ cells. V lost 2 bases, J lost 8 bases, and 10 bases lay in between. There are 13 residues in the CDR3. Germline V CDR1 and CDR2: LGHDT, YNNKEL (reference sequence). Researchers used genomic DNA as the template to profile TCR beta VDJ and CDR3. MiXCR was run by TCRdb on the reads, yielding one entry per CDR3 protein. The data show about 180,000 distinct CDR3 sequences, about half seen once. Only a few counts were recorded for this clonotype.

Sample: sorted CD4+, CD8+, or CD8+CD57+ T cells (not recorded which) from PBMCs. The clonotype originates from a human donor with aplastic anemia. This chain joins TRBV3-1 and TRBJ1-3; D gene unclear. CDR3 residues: CASSQTDGDTIYF. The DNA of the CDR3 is TGTGCCAGCAGCCAAACGGACGGAGACACCATATATTTT.